These T cell receptor beta chains were read from a single sample in a study of T cell repertoires in cytomegalovirus infection. TCRdb redid the calling of the reads with MiXCR, one entry per CDR3 protein. In the table there are about a million distinct CDR3 sequences, approximately 33% of which are singletons. Their specific antigens are unknown. The sequenced sample was cultured CD8+ T cells from PBMCs, obtained from culture after CMV antigen stimulation. The source is a human donor in good health (CMV status not recorded). Some clones in this sample may be carry-over from other donors' samples. CDR3s include the opening cysteine and the closing phenylalanine or tryptophan. The D gene is left open where the match is weak. Size is stated for part of the rows, as once, few or many counts, or as a class when the clone is expanded.

>TRBJ2-5|15|-|TRBV7-9|few
TGTGCCAGCAGCTTAGGGGGACCCCCCAAAGAGACCCAGTACTTC
CASSLGGPPKETQYF
>TRBJ2-5|15|-|TRBV15|-
TGTGCCACTGCCTCCGGGACACGAACACAAGAGACCCAGTACTTC
CATASGTRTQETQYF
>TRBJ2-3|17|TRBD2|TRBV6-6|-
TGTGCCAGCAGTTTCGCGGGGGGGAACTATTACACAGATACGCAGTATTTT
CASSFAGGNYYTDTQYF
>TRBJ1-2|15|-|TRBV7-6|few
TGTGCCAGCAGCTTAGGGTCAGAATCTAACTATGGCTACACCTTC
CASSLGSESNYGYTF
>TRBJ2-7|15|TRBD1|TRBV7-9|few
TGTGCCAGCAGCGCGGGACAGGGAATGTCCTACGAGCAGTACTTC
CASSAGQGMSYEQYF
>TRBJ2-1|14|TRBD1|TRBV7-2|many
TGTGCCAGCAGCTCGACAGGGCGCTACAATGAGCAGTTCTTC
CASSSTGRYNEQFF
>TRBJ2-5|17|TRBD2|TRBV19|few
TGTGCCAGTAGCCAATCCAGTGCGGGGGGGGTTCAAGAGACCCAGTACTTC
CASSQSSAGGVQETQYF
>TRBJ1-5|12|TRBD1|TRBV29-1|-
TGCAGCGCCGGACAGGGGGGTCAGCCCCAGCATTTT
CSAGQGGQPQHF
>TRBJ1-5|18|TRBD1|TRBV2|-
TGTGCCAGCAGTGTCTCCGGGACAGGCGACTATAGCAATCAGCCCCAGCATTTT
CASSVSGTGDYSNQPQHF
>TRBJ1-3|14|TRBD1|TRBV10-3|few
TGTGCCATTTTGGGGACAGACTCTGGAAACACCATATATTTT
CAILGTDSGNTIYF
>TRBJ2-7|12|-|TRBV7-3|-
TGTGCCAGCAGCTTATATTTCTACGAGCAGTACTTC
CASSLYFYEQYF
>TRBJ1-2|14|-|TRBV10-3|-
TGTGCCATCAGTGAGTCCGGGGGCATGCATGGCTACACCTTC
CAISESGGMHGYTF
>TRBJ2-1|16|TRBD1|TRBV4-1|few
TGCGCCAGCAGCCAAGATGGGACAGGGATTACGGATGAGCAGTTCTTC
CASSQDGTGITDEQFF
>TRBJ2-7|13|-|TRBV7-2|many
TGTGCCAGCAGCCCGGGACACTACTACGAGCAGTACTTC
CASSPGHYYEQYF
>TRBJ1-5|17|-|TRBV12-3/TRBV12-4|-
TGTGTCAGCAGTCAAGTTCCAGGGGAGAGTAGCAATCAGCCCCAGCATTTT
CVSSQVPGESSNQPQHF
>TRBJ1-5|17|TRBD1|TRBV6-1|-
TGTGCCAGCAGCCCGGGACAGGGGAGGTGGAGCAATCAGCGCCAGCATTTT
CASSPGQGRWSNQRQHF
>TRBJ2-1|14|-|TRBV28|few
TGTGCCAGCAGTTCGGCAGGGCCTTACAATGAGCAGTTCTTC
CASSSAGPYNEQFF
>TRBJ2-5|16|-|TRBV23-1|once
TGCGCCAGCAGTCAACCCCCCATAAGCGGCCAAGAGACCCAGTACTTC
CASSQPPISGQETQYF
>TRBJ2-3|15|-|TRBV2|-
TGTGCCAGCAGTTCACTCTCTTTAGACCCAGATACGCAGTATTTT
CASSSLSLDPDTQYF
>TRBJ1-1|12|-|TRBV29-1|few
TGCAGCGTTTTGAAGTGGAGCACTGAAGCTTTCTTT
CSVLKWSTEAFF
>TRBJ1-1|11|-|TRBV7-2|many
TGTGCCAGCAGCTGGGGGGCTGAGGCTTTCTTT
CASSWGAEAFF
>TRBJ1-2|14|TRBD1|TRBV27|-
TGTGCCAGCGGGACAGGGGTCTCTAACTATGGCTACACCTTC
CASGTGVSNYGYTF
>TRBJ1-5|16|TRBD1|TRBV19|-
TGTGCCAGTAGTTTTTCGACAGGGCTTGGGGTTCAGCCCCAGCATTTT
CASSFSTGLGVQPQHF
>TRBJ1-5|12|-|TRBV7-3|-
TGTGCCAGCAGCCTCCGAGCGGAGCCCCAGCATTTT
CASSLRAEPQHF
>TRBJ2-2|16|-|TRBV19|-
TGTGCCAGTAGCGCTTTGGCGGCTCCGAACACCGGGGAGCTGTTTTTT
CASSALAAPNTGELFF
>TRBJ2-3|14|TRBD2|TRBV10-3|few
TGTGCCATCTTTGACGGGGGGGCAACAGATACGCAGTATTTT
CAIFDGGATDTQYF
>TRBJ2-1|14|-|TRBV9|few
TGTGCCAGCAGCGCCGTGACAGGTTACAATGAGCAGTTCTTC
CASSAVTGYNEQFF
>TRBJ2-3|15|-|TRBV6-1|few
TGTGCCAGCAGTTACTCAGTACGGGCTGAAGATACGCAGTATTTT
CASSYSVRAEDTQYF
>TRBJ2-3|20|TRBD1|TRBV7-6|-
TGTGCCAGCAGGAATGACAGGGGGCGCGGGTCGGGCTTGGGCACAGATACGCAGTATTTT
CASRNDRGRGSGLGTDTQYF
>TRBJ2-1|16|-|TRBV7-4|-
TGTGCCAGCAGCTCCGGGGAGTTAAGCTCCTACAATGAGCAGTTCTTC
CASSSGELSSYNEQFF
>TRBJ1-5|13|-|TRBV3-1|once
TGTGCCAGCAGCCAAGGTCGGACTCAGCCCCAGCATTTT
CASSQGRTQPQHF
>TRBJ2-7|15|TRBD1|TRBV25-1|-
TGTGCCAGCAGTGAGGGACAGGGAGCCGCCTACGAGCAGTACTTC
CASSEGQGAAYEQYF
>TRBJ1-4|17|-|TRBV25-1|-
TGTGCCAGCAGTGAATTCTTTATAACAGGGAAAAATGAAAAACTGTTTTTT
CASSEFFITGKNEKLFF
>TRBJ2-3|14|-|TRBV10-3|-
TGTGCCATCCAGACCGCCCCCAGCACAGATACGCAGTATTTT
CAIQTAPSTDTQYF
>TRBJ1-2|16|-|TRBV4-2|few
TGTGCCAGCAGCCAAGATCAGTGGGGAAGAAGCTATGGCTACACCTTC
CASSQDQWGRSYGYTF
>TRBJ2-5|18|-|TRBV6-6|few
TGTGCCAGCAGTTACTTGTCTCTTTCCGCGGGGTACCAAGAGACCCAGTACTTC
CASSYLSLSAGYQETQYF
>TRBJ1-2|15|-|TRBV7-6|few
TGTGCCAGCAGGTCCCGGGGTACTCTAGGCTATGGCTACACCTTC
CASRSRGTLGYGYTF
>TRBJ1-5|14|TRBD1|TRBV12-3/TRBV12-4|-
TGTGCCAGCAGCCCTGGCCAGGGGGAACAGCCCCAGCATTTT
CASSPGQGEQPQHF
>TRBJ2-3|14|-|TRBV7-3|few
TGTGCCAGCAGCTTGGGGGGGGCCTCAGATACGCAGTATTTT
CASSLGGASDTQYF
>TRBJ2-5|15|TRBD1|TRBV6-5|-
TGTGCCAGCAGATATACTACAGGGGGCGCGGAGACCCAGTACTTC
CASRYTTGGAETQYF
>TRBJ2-7|12|-|TRBV5-1|few
TGCGCCAGCAAGCAGGGGACCTACGAGCAGTACTTC
CASKQGTYEQYF
>TRBJ2-2|16|-|TRBV12-3/TRBV12-4|-
TGTGCCAGCAGTTTCCGACAGGACCCGAACACCGGGGAGCTGTTTTTT
CASSFRQDPNTGELFF
>TRBJ2-5|15|TRBD1|TRBV15|-
TGTGCCACCAGCAGACCTAGGACAGGGGCAGAGACCCAGTACTTC
CATSRPRTGAETQYF
>TRBJ2-5|15|-|TRBV11-1|-
TGTGCCAGCAGCTTGTTTGTAATACCTCAAGAGACCCAGTACTTC
CASSLFVIPQETQYF
>TRBJ1-2|16|-|TRBV6-6|many
TGTGCCAGCAGCCCCCAGGTGGCAGGGCCGGGCTATGGCTACACCTTC
CASSPQVAGPGYGYTF